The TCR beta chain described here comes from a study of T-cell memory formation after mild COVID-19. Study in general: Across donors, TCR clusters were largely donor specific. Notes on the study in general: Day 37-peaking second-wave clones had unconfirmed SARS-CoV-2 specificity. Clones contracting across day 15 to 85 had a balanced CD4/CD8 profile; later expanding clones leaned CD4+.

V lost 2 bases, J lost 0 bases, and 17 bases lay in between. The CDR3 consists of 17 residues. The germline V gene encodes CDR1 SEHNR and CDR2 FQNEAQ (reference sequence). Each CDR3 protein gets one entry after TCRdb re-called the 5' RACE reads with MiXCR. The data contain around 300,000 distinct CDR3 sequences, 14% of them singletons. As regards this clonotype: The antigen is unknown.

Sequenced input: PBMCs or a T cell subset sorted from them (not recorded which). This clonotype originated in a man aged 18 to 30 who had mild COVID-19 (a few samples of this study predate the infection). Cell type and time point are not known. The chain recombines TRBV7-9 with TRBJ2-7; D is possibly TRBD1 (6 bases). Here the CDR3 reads CASSLSTMDSYSYEQYF. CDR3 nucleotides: TGTGCCAGCAGCTTAAGTACGATGGACAGTTACTCCTACGAGCAGTACTTC.